One T cell receptor (beta chain) is described in this entry. Its specificity is not known. A much larger clone sits a single nucleotide away, making a read error possible. This specimen comes from a study of T-cell reconstitution after alpha-beta-depleted transplantation in children. Whole-study findings and limits: The study reportedly traced alpha-beta T cells about two months after transplant to several hundred expanded graft clones. One year after transplant, T-cell counts and diversity came mostly from newly produced T cells. Several patients had high TCRbeta diversity at day 60; it came from surviving recipient T cells and thymic progenitors.

Researchers prepared the TCRbeta library using unique molecular identifiers, the study reports. TCRdb analysed the PCR reads with MiXCR anew, one entry per CDR3 protein. Of hundreds of thousands of distinct CDR3 sequences listed, roughly a tenth are singletons. Sequencing was performed on PBMCs, taken before TCRalphabeta/CD19-depleted stem cell transplant. The sequence came from a child aged 2 to 15 with inherited bone marrow failure, due to receive a stem cell transplant.

DNA for the CDR3: TGTGCCAGCAGTTACTCCGTTATGCGGGGGTTAAATACGCAGTATTTT. As protein: CASSYSVMRGLNTQYF. The V gene is TRBV6-2 or TRBV6-3, the J gene TRBJ2-3; TRBD2 matches 7 bases. Germline values: CDR1 MNHEY, CDR2 SVGEGT. The CDR3 is 16 residues long. After removal of 0 bases from V and 7 bases from J, the junction contained 10 bases not matched to a gene.